This T cell receptor (beta chain) derives from a study of cytomegalovirus exposure and HLA in healthy donors. Clones were sequenced by immunoSEQ multiplex PCR, and TCRdb holds only the in-frame ones, with some missing. The profile shows about 340,000 clones, more than 80% of them singletons. The junction had 6 bases not matched to a gene; V was cut back by 5 bases and J by 3 bases. This CDR3 comprises 16 residues. The germline V gene has CDR1 LNHDA and CDR2 SQIVND (reference sequence). This clone was seen a few times. The J gene is TRBJ2-2, the V gene TRBV19, with TRBD2 matching 10 bases. Sequenced input: PBMCs. This TCR came from a woman between 18 and 30 years old in good health and CMV-seronegative. The CDR3 DNA follows: TGTGCCAGTAGTTCATGGACTAGCGGATACACCGGGGAGCTGTTTTTT. Protein sequence: CASSSWTSGYTGELFF.